The rows below give T cell receptor beta chains drawn from one sample of a study of T cell responses to AZD1222 COVID-19 vaccine. TCRdb's copy holds only in-frame clones and misses some; the assay was immunoSEQ multiplex PCR. The sample has around 83,000 clones, more than 70% seen once; the top ten hold over 15%. The sequences come from peripheral blood, collected on day 0 of AZD1222 vaccination. Receptor source: an adult in good health. Each CDR3 is given with its conserved first and last residue. D genes are given only for firm matches. The listing skips clone size in some rows; elsewhere it reads once, few, many or a size class.

J: TRBJ1-6
D: -
V: TRBV6-4
size: -
CDR3: CASSVTRAFPSPLHF
DNA: TGTGCCAGCAGTGTGACTCGTGCGTTCCCTTCACCCCTCCACTTT

J: TRBJ1-6
D: -
V: TRBV7-2
size: -
CDR3: CASRGRGYNSPLHF
DNA: TGTGCCAGCAGGGGCCGGGGTTATAATTCACCCCTCCACTTT

J: TRBJ2-3
D: TRBD1
V: TRBV7-8
size: -
CDR3: CASSWGDRRSADTQYF
DNA: TGTGCCAGCAGCTGGGGGGACAGGCGATCTGCGGATACGCAGTATTTT

J: TRBJ2-1
D: -
V: TRBV9
size: -
CDR3: CASSPQGYNEQFF
DNA: TGTGCCAGCAGCCCGCAGGGGTACAATGAGCAGTTCTTC

J: TRBJ1-2
D: -
V: TRBV5-1
size: -
CDR3: CASSLLRTSYGYTF
DNA: TGCGCCAGCAGCTTGTTACGGACAAGCTATGGCTACACCTTC

J: TRBJ1-1
D: -
V: TRBV28
size: -
CDR3: CASSLDSTNTEAFF
DNA: TGTGCCAGCAGTTTGGACTCCACGAACACTGAAGCTTTCTTT

J: TRBJ2-7
D: -
V: TRBV7-2
size: -
CDR3: CASSLALRIDEQYF
DNA: TGTGCCAGCAGCTTAGCGCTCCGGATAGACGAGCAGTACTTC

J: TRBJ1-2
D: -
V: TRBV27
size: -
CDR3: CASSLEGQLHYGYTF
DNA: TGTGCCAGCAGTTTAGAGGGCCAATTACACTATGGCTACACCTTC

J: TRBJ2-5
D: TRBD1
V: TRBV29-1
size: -
CDR3: CSARGTGQETQYF
DNA: TGCAGCGCCCGAGGGACAGGTCAAGAGACCCAGTACTTC

J: TRBJ2-5
D: -
V: TRBV7-9
size: -
CDR3: CASSLEQSETQYF
DNA: TGTGCCAGCAGCTTAGAACAGTCAGAGACCCAGTACTTC

J: TRBJ2-7
D: TRBD1
V: TRBV7-3
size: -
CDR3: CASSLAHRGNSGEQYF
DNA: TGTGCCAGCAGCTTGGCGCACAGGGGGAATAGTGGCGAGCAGTACTTC

J: TRBJ1-2
D: TRBD1
V: TRBV19
size: -
CDR3: CASRVGATGGYGYTF
DNA: TGTGCCAGCCGGGTCGGGGCCACAGGGGGATATGGCTACACCTTC

J: TRBJ1-5
D: -
V: TRBV7-3
size: -
CDR3: CASSFVGGQPQHF
DNA: TGTGCCAGCAGCTTCGTCGGAGGACAGCCCCAGCATTTT

J: TRBJ1-5
D: -
V: TRBV3-1/TRBV3-2
size: few
CDR3: CASSQGGRQPQHF
DNA: TGTGCCAGCAGCCAAGGGGGGAGGCAGCCCCAGCATTTT

J: TRBJ2-3
D: -
V: TRBV7-3
size: -
CDR3: CASSFTGTARGDTQYF
DNA: TGTGCCAGCAGCTTCACCGGGACGGCCAGAGGAGATACGCAGTATTTT

J: TRBJ2-3
D: -
V: TRBV18
size: -
CDR3: CASSRQDPVTDTQYF
DNA: TGTGCCAGCTCCCGACAGGACCCAGTCACAGATACGCAGTATTTT

J: TRBJ2-7
D: -
V: TRBV12-3/TRBV12-4
size: -
CDR3: CASSARTPGEQYF
DNA: TGTGCCAGCAGTGCCCGGACCCCTGGGGAGCAGTACTTC

J: TRBJ1-6
D: TRBD1
V: TRBV9
size: -
CDR3: CASSVADRGLSPLHF
DNA: TGTGCCAGCAGCGTAGCGGACAGGGGCTTGTCACCCCTCCACTTT

J: TRBJ1-5
D: -
V: TRBV2
size: -
CDR3: CASSEGGTRAQPQHF
DNA: TGTGCCAGCAGTGAAGGGGGGACAAGAGCTCAGCCCCAGCATTTT

J: TRBJ1-1
D: -
V: TRBV5-5
size: -
CDR3: CASSSGLDNTEAFF
DNA: TGTGCCAGCAGCTCGGGACTAGATAACACTGAAGCTTTCTTT

J: TRBJ2-2
D: -
V: TRBV2
size: -
CDR3: CASSPSPNTGELFF
DNA: TGTGCCAGCAGCCCCTCCCCGAACACCGGGGAGCTGTTTTTT

J: TRBJ1-6
D: -
V: TRBV3-1/TRBV3-2
size: -
CDR3: CASSQGGGGPLHF
DNA: TGTGCCAGCAGCCAAGGGGGAGGCGGACCCCTCCACTTT

J: TRBJ1-3
D: -
V: TRBV18
size: -
CDR3: CASSPVADDYSGNTIYF
DNA: TGTGCCAGCTCCCCAGTCGCCGACGATTACTCTGGAAACACCATATATTTT

J: TRBJ1-1
D: -
V: TRBV7-9
size: -
CDR3: CASSERMSDTEAFF
DNA: TGTGCCAGCAGCGAGAGGATGTCGGATACTGAAGCTTTCTTT

J: TRBJ2-3
D: TRBD2
V: TRBV2
size: -
CDR3: CASKGTSGTDTQYF
DNA: TGTGCCTCTAAAGGCACTAGCGGGACAGATACGCAGTATTTT

J: TRBJ2-1
D: TRBD1
V: TRBV2
size: -
CDR3: CASSSNRDSSYNEQFF
DNA: TGTGCCAGCAGTTCGAACAGGGACAGCTCCTACAATGAGCAGTTCTTC